This T cell receptor beta chain came from a study of CXCR3-negative and CXCR3-positive naive CD8 T cells. Study-level points and caveats: Memory cells diverged, while naive CXCR3-positive and CXCR3-negative cells had similar TRBV-TRBJ usage.

The CDR3 runs 16 residues. Germline V gene sequence: CDR1 LNHDA, CDR2 SQIVND (reference sequence). Notes on this clonotype: Its antigen is not known.

The study made its TRB cDNA libraries by 5' RACE, adding UMI labels. Using the 5' RACE reads, TCRdb records one entry per CDR3 protein without DNA. The data show 6,500 to 7,500 distinct CDR3 sequences, and the top ten clones hold more than 1.5%. The sequence was obtained from a human donor in good health. Some clones in this sample may be carry-over from other donors' samples. The material sequenced was naive CXCR3- CD8+ T cells from blood. Regarding subset: CD45RO-CCR7+CD27+CD95- naive CD8+ T cells lacking CXCR3 (TNR3-). This chain joins TRBV19 and TRBJ2-1; TCRdb reports TRBD1, a call that lacks DNA to check it against. The CDR3 sequence: CASSINLDRDPNEQFF.